These T cell receptor beta chains were read from a single sample in a study of T cells in Graves' hyperthyroidism and ophthalmopathy. MiXCR, applied by TCRdb to the multiplex PCR reads, yields one record per CDR3 protein. The profile shows under 350,000 distinct CDR3 sequences, roughly an eighth of them singletons. Material for sequencing was blood. Receptors originate from a woman between 40 and 55 years old with Graves' ophthalmopathy. Both conserved end residues are part of each CDR3. A D gene is named only where the DNA matches it firmly. Not all rows give a size; the values are once, few, many and, for expanded clones, a class.

TRBJ1-1 NA NA TRBV7-9 CASSLAVRRNTEAFF TGTGCCAGCAGCTTAGCGGTCAGGAGGAACACTGAAGCTTTCTTT
TRBJ1-1 TRBD1 many TRBV20-1 CKPRTGGNTEAFF TGCAAGCCCCGGACAGGTGGGAACACTGAAGCTTTCTTT
TRBJ2-7 TRBD2 many TRBV20-1 CSATPFAGAVYEQYF TGCAGTGCTACACCCTTCGCGGGAGCGGTCTACGAGCAGTACTTC
TRBJ1-1 NA NA TRBV28 CASNTRNTEAFF TGTGCCAGCAATACACGGAACACTGAAGCTTTCTTT
TRBJ2-2 NA many TRBV12-3/TRBV12-4 CASSYWTGELFF TGTGCCAGCAGTTATTGGACCGGGGAGCTGTTTTTT
TRBJ2-1 TRBD1 few TRBV14 CASSQGDSSYNEQFF TGTGCCAGCAGCCAGGGGGACAGTTCCTACAATGAGCAGTTCTTC
TRBJ2-1 TRBD2 few TRBV10-3 CAIRTGEGSEQFF TGTGCCATCAGGACGGGGGAGGGAAGTGAGCAGTTCTTC
TRBJ2-7 TRBD2 few TRBV4-2 CASSLNPGLVYEQYF TGTGCCAGCAGCCTAAATCCGGGACTAGTCTACGAGCAGTACTTC
TRBJ1-3 NA many TRBV27 CASSLSGALSGNTIYF TGTGCCAGCAGTTTATCCGGGGCTCTCTCTGGAAACACCATATATTTT
TRBJ2-7 NA NA TRBV20-1 CSATPLAVQYF TGCAGTGCTACCCCCCTTGCGGTGCAGTACTTC
TRBJ1-6 NA NA TRBV10-2 CASSERGTPLHF TGCGCCAGCAGTGAAAGGGGTACACCCCTCCACTTT
TRBJ1-2 TRBD1 few TRBV5-5 CASSLVPGQGYGYTF TGTGCCAGCAGCTTGGTCCCGGGACAGGGCTATGGCTACACCTTC
TRBJ1-2 NA NA TRBV28 CASSSIGTSYGYTF TGTGCCAGCAGTTCAATCGGGACGTCCTATGGCTACACCTTC
TRBJ2-6 NA NA TRBV10-3 CAISDLGSGANVLTF TGTGCCATCAGTGACCTTGGCTCTGGGGCCAACGTCCTGACTTTC
TRBJ2-2 TRBD1 NA TRBV19 CASQTGGYTGELFF TGTGCCAGCCAGACAGGGGGCTACACCGGGGAGCTGTTTTTT
TRBJ2-1 TRBD2 many TRBV11-1 CASSQRLAGGPGNEQFF TGTGCCAGCAGTCAACGACTAGCGGGAGGGCCTGGGAATGAGCAGTTCTTC